The source of this TCR beta chain is a study of blood T cell repertoires in COVID-19. Study at large: The study drew acute and convalescent COVID-19 samples from the United States, Italy and Spain. From T cells, B-cell-depleted T cells, or PBMCs came the material, which was cDNA or gDNA.

Measured with immunoSEQ multiplex PCR; TCRdb has only the in-frame clones, and not every one. Of 130,000 or so clones in the sample, 82% were seen once. Per the germline V gene, CDR1 is SGHKS and CDR2 is YYEKEE (reference sequence). This CDR3 region has 15 residues. V gave up 3 bases and J gave up 6 bases; unmatched junction bases: 6. The material sequenced was peripheral blood. The receptor comes from a woman aged 70-85 years with acute or convalescent COVID-19. This chain connects TRBV5-5 to TRBJ1-4; TRBD1 matches 9 bases. CDR3 nucleotides: TGTGCCAGCAGCTCACAGGGGGCGAAGGATGAAAAACTGTTTTTT. Protein sequence: CASSSQGAKDEKLFF.